The 22 T cell receptor beta chains listed next were all sequenced from one sample in a study of blood T cell repertoires in COVID-19. Sequencing was performed with immunoSEQ multiplex PCR; in TCRdb, only in-frame clones are kept and a portion is missing. The table has hundreds of thousands of clones, less than 85% seen once. The specimen sequenced was PBMCs or T cells enriched from blood (not recorded which). All receptors come from a man aged 35 to 55 who had recovered from COVID-19.

This clone was observed a handful of times. The chain links TRBV5-3 to TRBJ1-6; D not resolved. TRBV5-3 is an ORF; its function is uncertain. Trimming pared 1 base from V and 0 bases from J, leaving 8 bases between. This CDR3 is 16 amino acids long. This CDR3 is CARSLIESSYNSPLHF. In DNA form, the CDR3 reads TGTGCCAGAAGCTTGATAGAGAGCTCCTATAATTCACCCCTCCACTTT.

The V gene is TRBV13, the J gene TRBJ2-1, with TRBD1 identical over 7 bases. Germline V gene sequence: CDR1 PRHDT, CDR2 FYEKMQ (reference sequence). The ends lost 5 bases at V and 9 bases at J; junction bases unmatched: 10. This CDR3 is built from 14 residues. CDR3 nucleotide sequence: TGTGCCAGCAGCCCAAGGACAGGCGGCGGTGAGCAGTTCTTC. It yields the protein CASSPRTGGGEQFF.

The V call is TRBV19, the J call TRBJ1-1; 7 bases are a match to TRBD1. The CDR3 has 15 residues. V was pared by 10 bases and J by 1 base, with 12 bases of the junction left unmatched. Germline assignment: CDR1 LNHDA and CDR2 SQIVND (reference sequence). CDR3 residues: CATLQGPKSNTEAFF. The CDR3 bases are TGTGCCACTCTACAGGGGCCAAAGTCGAACACTGAAGCTTTCTTT.

This CDR3 is CASSLAGENYGYTF. The CDR3 coding sequence is TGCGCCAGCAGCTTGGCCGGGGAAAACTATGGCTACACCTTC. This rearrangement joins TRBV5-1 to TRBJ1-2; D not resolved. CDR1 SGHRS and CDR2 YFSETQ come from the germline V gene. The CDR3 runs 14 residues. V was pared by 0 bases and J by 2 bases, with 8 bases between.

The rearrangement uses TRBV3-1 (or the pseudogene TRBV3-2) and TRBJ2-3; 11 bases line up with TRBD2. The CDR3 loop spans 13 amino acids. The germline V gene has CDR1 LGHDT and CDR2 YNNKEL (reference sequence). The CDR3: CVTSGGRGDTQYF. The CDR3 coding sequence is TGTGTCACTAGCGGGGGTAGAGGGGATACGCAGTATTTT.

The V call is TRBV5-1, the J call TRBJ2-7; D may be TRBD1 (6 bases). Looked up from germline, CDR1 is SGHRS and CDR2 is YFSETQ. The CDR3 covers 14 residues. Trimming took 4 bases from V and 2 from J, leaving 13 bases between them. The CDR3 bases are TGCGCCAGCAGCGTAGGACAGAGCGCCTACGAGCAGTACTTC. As protein: CASSVGQSAYEQYF.

V usage is TRBV5-6 and J usage is TRBJ1-4; D is unclear. This CDR3 is built from 14 residues. From germline, CDR1 is SGHDT and CDR2 YYEEEE. V dropped 2 bases and J dropped 3 bases, with 8 bases sitting between them. Written as DNA, the CDR3 is TGTGCCAGCAGCTTAAGGAGGGCTAATGAAAAACTGTTTTTT. Translation gives CASSLRRANEKLFF. The variable domain in full, completed from reference TRBV5-6 and TRBJ1-4, reads DAGVTQSPTHLIKTRGQQVTLRCSPKSGHDTVSWYQQALGQGPQFIFQYYEEEERQRGNFPDRFSGHQFPNYSSELNVNALLLGDSALYLCASSLRRANEKLFFGSGTQLSVL.

The rearrangement links TRBV28 to TRBJ1-6; no firm D call. The V end was cut by 3 bases, the J end by 5 bases, with 8 bases between. The CDR3 length is 14 residues. CDR1 is MDHEN and CDR2 is SYDVKM in the germline V gene. The CDR3 sequence: CASSLAGDNSPLHF. CDR3 DNA sequence: TGTGCCAGCAGTTTGGCGGGTGATAATTCACCCCTCCACTTT.

The chain uses TRBV12-3 or TRBV12-4 and TRBJ2-7; 8 bases line up with TRBD2. This CDR3 has 13 amino acids. V trimming: 5 bases; J trimming: 2 bases; junction bases outside the gene matches: 2. CDR3 nucleotide sequence: TGTGCCAGCAGTCCGGGACTAGCCTACGAGCAGTACTTC. This sequence encodes CASSPGLAYEQYF.

This clone was observed a handful of times. The chain carries TRBV5-1 and TRBJ2-1; TRBD1 aligns across 11 bases. Looked up from germline, CDR1 is SGHRS and CDR2 is YFSETQ. This CDR3 is built from 15 residues. Trimming cost V 1 base and J 8 bases; bases outside gene matches: 5. CDR3 protein: CASSLSGQGAHEQFF. The DNA for the CDR3 is TGCGCCAGCAGCTTGTCAGGACAGGGGGCTCATGAGCAGTTCTTC. Full variable domain (remainder filled in from reference TRBV5-1 and TRBJ2-1): KAGVTQTPRYLIKTRGQQVTLSCSPISGHRSVSWYQQTPGQGLQFLFEYFSETQRNKGNFPGRFSGRQFSNSRSEMNVSTLELGDSALYLCASSLSGQGAHEQFFGPGTRLTVL.

The chain carries TRBV29-1 and TRBJ2-1; D gene uncertain. Germline assignment: CDR1 SQVTM and CDR2 ANQGSEA. The V end lost 7 bases, the J end lost 6 bases, and 19 bases lay between the germline ends. CDR3 length: 14 amino acids. The CDR3 DNA reads TGCAGCGCCGTTTGGAGTTTCTCTGTCAATGAGCAGTTCTTC. This gives the protein CSAVWSFSVNEQFF.

The chain carries TRBV5-1 and TRBJ2-2; weak D call: TRBD1 (5 bases). Trimming cost V 2 bases and J 0 bases, with 17 bases left between them. Germline assignment: CDR1 SGHRS and CDR2 YFSETQ. This CDR3 region has 18 residues. In DNA, the CDR3 is TGCGCCAGCAGCTTTTTCCGGAGACAGAACGCGAACACCGGGGAGCTGTTTTTT. Its translation: CASSFFRRQNANTGELFF.

V gene TRBV27 combines with J gene TRBJ1-1; D is unclear. Germline CDR1 MNHEY, CDR2 SMNVEV (reference sequence). V was cut by 1 base and J by 0 bases, with 9 bases left in between. CDR3 length: 15 residues. The CDR3 reads CASSLLATMNTEAFF. The DNA of the CDR3 is TGTGCCAGCAGTTTATTGGCCACAATGAACACTGAAGCTTTCTTT.

This clone was counted a few times. V usage is TRBV18 and J usage is TRBJ1-1; D is unresolved. Germline assignment: CDR1 KGHSH and CDR2 LQKENI. V lost 3 bases to trimming and J lost 4 bases, with 9 bases between them. The CDR3 consists of 13 residues. CDR3 protein: CASSPEPSTEAFF. As DNA, the CDR3 is TGTGCCAGCTCACCTGAGCCGAGCACTGAAGCTTTCTTT. The full variable domain, its missing parts supplied by reference TRBV18 and TRBJ1-1, is NAGVMQNPRHLVRRRGQEARLRCSPMKGHSHVYWYRQLPEEGLKFMVYLQKENIIDESGMPKERFSAEFPKEGPSILRIQQVVRGDSAAYFCASSPEPSTEAFFGQGTRLTVV.

The CDR3: CSVGTVHREQYF. CDR3 DNA: TGCAGCGTGGGGACAGTCCATAGAGAGCAGTACTTC. V is TRBV29-1 and J is TRBJ2-7, with 7 bases fitting TRBD1. Germline loops: CDR1 SQVTM, CDR2 ANQGSEA. The V and J ends lost 6 bases and 7 bases, in that order; junction bases with no gene match: 9. The CDR3 runs to 12 residues.

The rearrangement uses TRBV7-3 and TRBJ2-3, with TRBD2 identical over 7 bases. The CDR3 is 14 residues long. The trim removed 5 bases at V and 4 bases at J, leaving 6 bases unmatched. CDR1 and CDR2 from the germline V gene are SGHTA and FQGTGA. Here the CDR3 DNA reads TGTGCCAGCAGCCGGGGGGACTTTTCAGATACGCAGTATTTT. Amino acids: CASSRGDFSDTQYF. Drawing the rest from reference TRBV7-3 and TRBJ2-3, the complete variable domain is GAGVSQTPSNKVTEKGKYVELRCDPISGHTALYWYRQSLGQGPEFLIYFQGTGAADDSGLPNDRFFAVRPEGSVSTLKIQRTERGDSAVYLCASSRGDFSDTQYFGPGTRLTVL.

The chain has TRBV5-1 and TRBJ2-7; 10 bases align to TRBD1. The CDR3 consists of 13 residues. V lost 6 bases and J lost 4; bases outside the gene matches: 4. Germline CDR1 SGHRS, CDR2 YFSETQ. CDR3 sequence reads: CASTWDRGYEQYF. In DNA form, the CDR3 reads TGCGCCAGCACCTGGGACAGGGGTTACGAGCAGTACTTC. Drawing the rest from reference TRBV5-1 and TRBJ2-7, the complete variable domain is KAGVTQTPRYLIKTRGQQVTLSCSPISGHRSVSWYQQTPGQGLQFLFEYFSETQRNKGNFPGRFSGRQFSNSRSEMNVSTLELGDSALYLCASTWDRGYEQYFGPGTRLTVT.

The CDR3 DNA is TGTGCCAGCAGCTCCCTTGGAGCGCAGTTCTTC. This encodes CASSSLGAQFF. The chain combines TRBV7-2 with TRBJ2-1; no reliable D call. Trimming shortened V by 4 bases and J by 12 bases, and 10 bases separated the two germline ends. The CDR3 length is 11 residues. Germline-derived CDR1 and CDR2 are SGHTA and FQGNSA.

The genes are TRBV10-3 and TRBJ2-1; D might be TRBD2 (6 bases). The CDR3 is 16 residues long. V was pared by 1 base and J by 0 bases, with 10 bases between. Per germline, CDR1 ENHRY and CDR2 SYGVKD. The CDR3 spells CAISELGRSSYNEQFF. The CDR3 bases are TGTGCCATCAGTGAGTTGGGGAGGAGCTCCTACAATGAGCAGTTCTTC.

V gene TRBV10-3 combines with J gene TRBJ2-3; D is unclear. This CDR3 region has 15 residues. The V and J ends lost 4 bases and 0 bases respectively, with 11 bases between them. CDR1 ENHRY and CDR2 SYGVKD come from the germline V gene. The CDR3 bases are TGTGCCATCAGTGGCGGAGCGCCCAGCACAGATACGCAGTATTTT. Translating it yields CAISGGAPSTDTQYF.

This chain joins TRBV7-2 and TRBJ1-2; no clear D gene. Trimming took 1 base from V and 2 from J, leaving 5 bases between them. The CDR3 consists of 13 residues. The germline V gene encodes CDR1 SGHTA and CDR2 FQGNSA. CDR3 loop: CASSLDTNYGYTF. Here the CDR3 DNA reads TGTGCCAGCAGCTTAGACACGAACTATGGCTACACCTTC.

Only a few counts were recorded for this clone. The J gene is TRBJ2-1, the V gene TRBV10-1, with TRBD2 identical over 12 bases. From germline, CDR1 is WNHNN and CDR2 SYGVQD (reference sequence). J was trimmed by 8 bases and V by 0 bases; bases with no gene match: 5. CDR3 length equals 16 residues. CDR3 in DNA: TGCGCCAGCAGTGAGTCCACTAGCGGGAGGTCCGATGAGCAGTTCTTC. This sequence encodes CASSESTSGRSDEQFF.